The next 17 T cell receptor beta chains were all read from a single sample in a study of post-analysis software for immune sequencing data. Notes on the study in general: A few TRBV segments appeared more often in patients than in controls, and TRBV5-6, TRBV5-1 and TRBV20-1 were among these.

Each TCR beta cDNA library carried unique molecular identifiers. TCRdb reanalysed the PCR reads using MiXCR and keeps one entry per CDR3 protein. Of approximately 730,000 distinct CDR3 sequences listed, 25% to 30% are singletons. Their specific antigens are unknown. Material: blood. These receptor sequences come from a girl aged 10 to 17 with multiple sclerosis.

J is TRBJ2-3 and V is TRBV12-3 or TRBV12-4; 7 bases agree with TRBD2. V trimming: 6 bases; J trimming: 6 bases; junction bases outside the gene matches: 3. This CDR3 region has 12 residues. The CDR3 loop reads CASSFGRDTQYF. CDR3 sequence (DNA): TGTGCCAGCAGCTTCGGGAGGGATACGCAGTATTTT.

In DNA, the CDR3 is TGTGCCAGCACCACTCCCCGCCTAAGGGGGTTTGTCCACGAGCAGTACTTC. The encoded protein is CASTTPRLRGFVHEQYF. V gene TRBV28 combines with J gene TRBJ2-7, with D perhaps TRBD1 (6 bases). The germline CDR1 and CDR2 sequences are MDHEN and SYDVKM. V was cut by 7 bases and J by 5 bases, with 27 bases left in between. The length of the CDR3 is 17 residues.

This clonotype was detected a few times. The chain is built from TRBV6-4 and TRBJ2-1, with D perhaps TRBD1 (6 bases). The CDR3 covers 14 residues. V dropped 4 bases and J dropped 4 bases, with 11 bases sitting between them. The germline gives CDR1 MRHNA, CDR2 SNTAGT. CDR3 sequence: CASSVGAAYNEQFF. CDR3 sequence (DNA): TGTGCCAGCAGTGTGGGGGCGGCATACAATGAGCAGTTCTTC.

The chain employs TRBV5-5 and TRBJ2-3; TRBD2 matches 8 bases. CDR1 and CDR2 from the germline V gene are SGHKS and YYEKEE (reference sequence). Trimming removed 5 bases from V and 6 bases from J; junction bases left unmatched: 8. CDR3 length: 14 amino acids. CDR3 protein: CASRLYTGGDTQYF. As DNA, the CDR3 is TGTGCCAGCAGACTTTATACGGGGGGGGATACGCAGTATTTT.

On this clonotype: One end of the junction is discordant with germline, which a read error may explain. The chain combines TRBV10-3 with TRBJ1-2; no definite D call. The germline V gene encodes CDR1 ENHRY and CDR2 SYGVKD. This CDR3 has 15 amino acids. CDR3 region: CAISESEGSNYSYTF. As DNA, the CDR3 is TGTGCCATCAGTGAGTCGGAGGGTTCGAACTATAGCTACACCTTC.

Concerning this clonotype: This sequence may be a read error, since a much larger clone differs from it by one base. The rearrangement uses TRBV9 and TRBJ2-4; D remains ambiguous. This CDR3 comprises 14 residues. V lost 3 bases and J lost 8, with 15 bases in between. Germline CDR1 and CDR2: SGDLS and YYNGEE. The CDR3 loop is CASSAHNGVDIQYF. The CDR3 DNA sequence: TGTGCCAGCAGCGCCCACAACGGAGTAGACATTCAGTACTTC.

The rearrangement uses TRBV25-1 and TRBJ2-3; 8 bases match TRBD1. This CDR3 has 16 residues. After removal of 4 bases from V and 4 bases from J, the junction contained 10 bases not matched to a gene. Germline V gene lookup returns CDR1 MGHDK and CDR2 SYGVNS. The CDR3 region has the DNA TGTGCCAGCAGTGTCGGGACAGGAGGTCGCCCAGATACGCAGTATTTT. Translation gives CASSVGTGGRPDTQYF.

In regard to this clonotype: The junction departs from the called germline gene at one end, perhaps through a read error. The J gene is TRBJ2-3, the V gene TRBV7-6, with 10 nucleotides matching TRBD1. Germline V gene data show CDR1 as SGHVS and CDR2 as FNYEAQ. This CDR3 has 14 residues. CDR3 region: CVSSPRTGGDTQYF. CDR3 bases: TGTGTCAGCAGCCCCAGGACAGGGGGGGATACGCAGTATTTT.

This chain joins TRBV5-5 and TRBJ1-1; D is possibly TRBD1 (5 bases). V lost 0 bases, J lost 1 base, and 13 bases lay in between. This CDR3 comprises 16 residues. Germline CDR1 is SGHKS and CDR2 is YYEKEE (reference sequence). The CDR3 coding sequence is TGTGCCAGCAGCTTGGTTGGTCGGGGACCGAACACTGAAGCTTTCTTT. This gives the protein CASSLVGRGPNTEAFF.

This chain joins TRBV19 and TRBJ2-3; 9 nucleotides line up with TRBD2. V shed 6 bases, J shed 4 bases, and the junction held 5 bases outside the gene matches. Germline CDR1 reads LNHDA; CDR2 reads SQIVND (reference sequence). CDR3 size: 14 residues. CDR3 DNA sequence: TGTGCCAGTAGCCTAGCGGGGCAAGCAGATACGCAGTATTTT. Its translation is CASSLAGQADTQYF.

Only one count was recorded for this clonotype. The junction shows a germline mismatch at one end, possibly a read error. This chain connects TRBV7-2 to TRBJ2-7; 7 nucleotides align to TRBD2. Germline CDR1 is SGHTA and CDR2 is FQGNSA. The CDR3 spans 16 residues. The CDR3 sequence: CARSLWSSGTYNEQYF. CDR3 sequence (DNA): TGTGCCCGCAGCTTATGGTCTAGCGGAACGTACAATGAGCAGTACTTC.

J is TRBJ2-3 and V is TRBV5-1; maybe TRBD2 (5 bases). This CDR3 has 15 residues. Germline V gives CDR1 SGHRS, CDR2 YFSETQ. Trimming removed 4 bases at V and 4 bases at J, with 16 bases between. The CDR3 sequence: CASSEDGGSSDTQYF. CDR3 bases: TGCGCCAGCAGCGAGGACGGTGGGAGCTCAGATACGCAGTATTTT.

Concerning this clonotype itself: At one end, the junction sequence differs from germline, possibly due to a read error. The V and J genes are TRBV6-5 and TRBJ1-4; no clear D. Germline CDR1 MNHEY, CDR2 SVGAGI. There are 14 residues in the CDR3. CDR3: CTSSDTLRNEKLFF. The CDR3 coding sequence is TGTACCAGCAGCGACACCTTGAGGAATGAAAAACTGTTTTTT.

Only a few counts were recorded for this clonotype. The rearrangement joins TRBV20-1 to TRBJ2-7, with unresolved D. CDR3 length: 14 amino acids. V was trimmed by 2 bases and J by 3 bases, leaving 14 bases between them. Germline CDR1 and CDR2: DFQATT and SNEGSKA (reference sequence). The chain's CDR3 is CSARPPNHHYEQYF. CDR3 nucleotides: TGCAGTGCTAGACCGCCGAACCACCACTACGAGCAGTACTTC.

This clonotype was picked up many times. V gene TRBV7-2 combines with J gene TRBJ2-7; no definite D call. V lost 2 bases and J 0 bases, leaving 8 bases between the germline ends. The germline CDR1 and CDR2 sequences are SGHTA and FQGNSA. The CDR3 is 14 residues long. CDR3 residues: CASSLQTVSYEQYF. CDR3 nucleotide sequence: TGTGCCAGCAGCTTACAGACGGTCTCCTACGAGCAGTACTTC.

The chain links TRBV4-3 to TRBJ2-7, with D maybe TRBD2 (6 bases). V was cut by 0 bases and J by 2 bases, with 17 bases left in between. The CDR3 is 17 residues long. Germline loops: CDR1 LGHNA, CDR2 YSLEER. CDR3 amino acids: CASSQDSSVSGAYEQYF. The CDR3 DNA follows: TGCGCCAGCAGCCAAGATTCTTCAGTTAGCGGTGCCTACGAGCAGTACTTC.

This sequence joins TRBV11-3 and TRBJ2-1; possible D gene TRBD1, 5 bases. CDR3 size: 15 residues. Germline-derived CDR1 and CDR2 are SGHNT and YENEEA. The germline V and J ends were trimmed by 3 bases and 5 bases, with 14 bases remaining between them. DNA for the CDR3: TGTGCCAGCAGCTTGGGGCCCCTAATGCACAATGAGCAGTTCTTC. This encodes CASSLGPLMHNEQFF.